Listed here are 20 T cell receptor beta chains from one sample, sequenced in a study of blood T cell repertoires in COVID-19. Assay used: immunoSEQ multiplex PCR; TCRdb lists only in-frame clones, some missing. The sample lists tens of thousands of clones; roughly 70% were seen once. The sample comprised peripheral blood. The source is a woman aged 65 to 85 with acute or convalescent COVID-19.

The gene calls are TRBV7-8 and TRBJ1-5; TRBD1 matches at 8 bases. V shed 4 bases, J shed 10 bases, and the junction held 9 bases outside the gene matches. The CDR3 length is 14 residues. Germline-derived CDR1 and CDR2 are SGHVS and FQNEAQ. CDR3 residues: CASSSMGQEGPQHF. CDR3 DNA sequence: TGTGCCAGCAGCTCGATGGGACAGGAAGGACCCCAGCATTTT. The whole variable domain, remainder taken from reference TRBV7-8 and TRBJ1-5, is GAGVSQSPRYKVAKRGQDVALRCDPISGHVSLFWYQQALGQGPEFLTYFQNEAQLDKSGLPSDRFFAERPEGSVSTLKIQRTQQEDSAVYLCASSSMGQEGPQHFGDGTRLSIL.

The chain employs TRBV18 and TRBJ2-7; TRBD1 matches 7 bases. The germline V gene encodes CDR1 KGHSH and CDR2 LQKENI. The CDR3 is 14 amino acids. V dropped 3 bases and J dropped 5; count of bases not matched to a gene: 7. The CDR3 loop reads CASSPTGERNEQYV. The DNA of the CDR3 is TGTGCCAGCTCACCTACAGGGGAAAGAAACGAGCAGTACGTC.

V usage is TRBV6-1 and J usage is TRBJ1-2; D may be TRBD1 (6 bases). The germline V gene encodes CDR1 MNHNS and CDR2 SASEGT. V shed 1 base and J shed 3 bases, with 15 bases lying between them. The CDR3 extends over 16 amino acids. DNA for the CDR3: TGTGCCAGCAGTGAAGAGACAGGCGGGGGGTACTATGGCTACACCTTC. Translation: CASSEETGGGYYGYTF.

A few counts support this clone. The chain combines TRBV30 with TRBJ1-5; D not resolved. CDR1 is GTSNPN, CDR2 SVGIG, per germline (reference sequence). This CDR3 is built from 13 residues. V lost 3 bases to trimming and J lost 4 bases, with 10 bases between them. In DNA, the CDR3 is TGTGCCTGGAGCGCCTCCGGTAATCAGCCCCAGCATTTT. Translated: CAWSASGNQPQHF. The full variable domain, completed using reference TRBV30 and TRBJ1-5, is SQTIHQWPATLVQPVGSPLSLECTVEGTSNPNLYWYRQAAGRGLQLLFYSVGIGQISSEVPQNLSASRPQDRQFILSSKKLLLSDSGFYLCAWSASGNQPQHFGDGTRLSIL.

The chain combines TRBV19 with TRBJ1-5; 7 bases agree with TRBD1. Germline V CDR1 and CDR2: LNHDA, SQIVND (reference sequence). The CDR3 extends over 14 amino acids. V shed 5 bases, J shed 5 bases, and the junction held 6 bases outside the gene matches. CDR3 loop: CASSPQGVYQPQHF. CDR3 coding DNA: TGTGCCAGTAGTCCCCAGGGGGTTTATCAGCCCCAGCATTTT.

The chain recombines TRBV11-3 with TRBJ2-1; TRBD1 aligns across 10 bases. The CDR3 consists of 15 residues. Germline-derived CDR1 and CDR2 are SGHNT and YENEEA. V lost 2 bases and J lost 8; bases outside the gene matches: 6. The CDR3 loop reads CASSLNPGQGYEQFF. CDR3 nucleotide sequence: TGTGCCAGCAGCTTAAATCCGGGACAGGGGTATGAGCAGTTCTTC.

CDR3 nucleotides: TGTGCCAGCAAAAGGGACAGGAACACTGAAGCTTTCTTT. Amino acids: CASKRDRNTEAFF. The J gene is TRBJ1-1, the V gene TRBV2, with TRBD1 identical over 7 bases. Germline V gene lookup returns CDR1 SNHLY and CDR2 FYNNEI. V shed 7 bases, J shed 1 base, and the junction held 3 bases outside the gene matches. This CDR3 contains 13 residues.

This clone was counted only a few times. The chain uses TRBV6-1 and TRBJ1-1; 7 positions agree with TRBD1. The CDR3 has 13 amino acids. Germline lookup yields CDR1 MNHNS and CDR2 SASEGT. The V gene end was trimmed by 6 bases and the J gene end by 4 bases; junction bases not matched to a gene: 5. The CDR3 region has the DNA TGTGCCAGCAGACACCAGGGGGGCACTGAAGCTTTCTTT. Its translation is CASRHQGGTEAFF.

This clone was found a few times. V usage is TRBV27 and J usage is TRBJ2-5, with TRBD2 matching over 8 bases. In germline, CDR1 is MNHEY, CDR2 SMNVEV (reference sequence). CDR3 length equals 14 residues. The J segment lost 14 bases and the V segment lost 5 bases, leaving 16 bases of the junction unmatched. The CDR3 is CASSPHEAGEAKYF. CDR3 sequence (DNA): TGTGCCAGCAGTCCGCATGAAGCGGGGGAAGCTAAATACTTC.

The chain combines TRBV9 with TRBJ2-2; D gene ambiguous. This CDR3 comprises 16 residues. Germline values: CDR1 SGDLS, CDR2 YYNGEE. Trimming removed 0 bases from V and 0 bases from J, with 9 bases in between. CDR3: CASSVATRTNTGELFF. The CDR3, as DNA: TGTGCCAGCAGCGTAGCTACGAGAACGAACACCGGGGAGCTGTTTTTT.

The chain joins TRBV10-3 to TRBJ1-1; 8 nucleotides agree with TRBD1. CDR3 length equals 17 residues. The germline gives CDR1 ENHRY, CDR2 SYGVKD. Trimming removed 3 bases from V and 0 bases from J; junction bases left unmatched: 9. The CDR3: CAISDLRTGNMNTEAFF. CDR3 nucleotides: TGTGCCATCAGTGACCTCAGGACAGGGAACATGAACACTGAAGCTTTCTTT.

A few counts support this clone. The CDR3 is CASSPRRGGWGYTF. In nucleotides, the CDR3 is TGTGCCAGCAGTCCACGACGAGGGGGTTGGGGCTACACCTTC. The V gene is TRBV28, the J gene TRBJ1-2; tentatively, D is TRBD1 (6 bases). Germline V lookup: CDR1 MDHEN, CDR2 SYDVKM. V lost 5 bases, J lost 8 bases, and 18 bases lay in between. The CDR3 spans 14 residues.

This chain joins TRBV5-1 and TRBJ2-1; 9 bases are a match to TRBD1. Germline V gene sequence: CDR1 SGHRS, CDR2 YFSETQ. After removal of 7 bases from V and 7 bases from J, the junction contained 12 bases not matched to a gene. The CDR3 extends over 15 amino acids. This chain's CDR3 is CASRGLGQGRNEQFF. The CDR3 nucleotides are TGCGCCAGCCGAGGATTGGGACAGGGAAGAAATGAGCAGTTCTTC.

In this sample, this clone turned up a few times. The limits of the CDR3 on the DNA are not certain, so only TCRdb's listed CDR3 is given. The chain couples TRBV19 to TRBJ1-1; the DNA was not used to check the table's D call, TRBD1. In germline, CDR1 is LNHDA, CDR2 SQIVND (reference sequence). From its first to its last residue, the CDR3 has 14 amino acids. CDR3: CASTSGTGRTEAFF.

In its sample, this clone was seen a few times. This sequence joins TRBV7-3 and TRBJ2-3; no reliable D call. Trimming cost V 0 bases and J 4 bases, with 5 bases left between them. The length of the CDR3 is 13 residues. Germline CDR1 and CDR2: SGHTA and FQGTGA. For the CDR3, the DNA is TGTGCCAGCAGCTTAACTTATTCAGATACGCAGTATTTT. It translates to CASSLTYSDTQYF.

The chain links TRBV7-8 to TRBJ2-3; TRBD2 agrees at 14 bases. The CDR3 has 18 amino acids. Germline CDR1 SGHVS, CDR2 FQNEAQ. J gave up 0 bases and V 4 bases, and 6 bases lay outside the gene matches. CDR3 amino acids: CASSSRTSGGLSTDTQYF. The CDR3, as DNA: TGTGCCAGCAGCTCGAGGACTAGCGGGGGGCTCAGCACAGATACGCAGTATTTT.

This clone was seen only once. The rearrangement joins TRBV27 to TRBJ2-7; tentative D call: TRBD2 (5 bases). V shed 6 bases and J shed 2 bases, with 11 bases lying between them. Germline loops: CDR1 MNHEY, CDR2 SMNVEV (reference sequence). The CDR3 sequence is 13 residues long. Written as DNA, the CDR3 is TGTGCCAGCAGCGACGGAGGCCCCTACGAGCAGTACTTC. It encodes CASSDGGPYEQYF.

The genes are TRBV4-1 and TRBJ1-6; no definite D call. This CDR3 has 15 residues. The ends were cut back, 4 bases at V and 2 bases at J, with 9 bases in the middle. Germline CDR1 is MGHRA and CDR2 is YSYEKL. CDR3 nucleotide sequence: TGCGCCAGCAGCCCCCGGGAGGCCTATAATTCACCCCTCCACTTT. This translates into CASSPREAYNSPLHF.

The rearrangement uses TRBV29-1 and TRBJ1-2; a possible D gene is TRBD1 (5 bases). CDR1 SQVTM and CDR2 ANQGSEA come from the germline V gene. This CDR3 contains 13 residues. V lost 6 bases to trimming and J lost 2 bases, with 13 bases between them. CDR3 sequence reads: CSVFGGGNYGYTF. DNA for the CDR3: TGCAGCGTATTTGGGGGGGGGAACTATGGCTACACCTTC.

V and J are TRBV3-1 (or the pseudogene TRBV3-2) and TRBJ1-6; the D is unclear. Germline V CDR1 and CDR2: LGHDT, YNNKEL (reference sequence). The CDR3 loop spans 16 amino acids. V was pared by 1 base and J by 0 bases, with 7 bases between. The CDR3: CASSQVESSYNSPLHF. The DNA for the CDR3 is TGTGCCAGCAGCCAAGTTGAGAGCTCCTATAATTCACCCCTCCACTTT.